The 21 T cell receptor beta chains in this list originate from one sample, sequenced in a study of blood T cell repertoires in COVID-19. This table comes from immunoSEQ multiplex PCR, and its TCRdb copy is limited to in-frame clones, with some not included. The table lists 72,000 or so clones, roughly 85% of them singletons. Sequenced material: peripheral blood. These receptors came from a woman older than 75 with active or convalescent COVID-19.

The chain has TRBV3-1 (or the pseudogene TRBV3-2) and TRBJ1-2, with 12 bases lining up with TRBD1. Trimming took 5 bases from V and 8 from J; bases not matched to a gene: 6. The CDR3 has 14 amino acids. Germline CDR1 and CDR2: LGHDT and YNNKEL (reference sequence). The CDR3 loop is CASSTGTGGAGYTF. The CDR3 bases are TGTGCCAGCAGCACCGGGACAGGGGGCGCAGGCTACACCTTC.

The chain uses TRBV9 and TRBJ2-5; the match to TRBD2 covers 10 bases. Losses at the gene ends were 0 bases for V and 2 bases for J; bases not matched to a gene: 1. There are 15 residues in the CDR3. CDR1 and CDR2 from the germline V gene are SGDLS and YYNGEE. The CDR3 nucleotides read TGTGCCAGCAGCGTAGTAGCGGGGGGACAAGAGACCCAGTACTTC. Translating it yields CASSVVAGGQETQYF.

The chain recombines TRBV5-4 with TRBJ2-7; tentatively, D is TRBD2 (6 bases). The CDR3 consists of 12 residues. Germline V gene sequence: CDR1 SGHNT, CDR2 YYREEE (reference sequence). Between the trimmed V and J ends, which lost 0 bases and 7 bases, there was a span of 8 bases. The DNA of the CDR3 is TGTGCCAGCAGCTTGGATGCGGGAGAGCAGTACTTC. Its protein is CASSLDAGEQYF.

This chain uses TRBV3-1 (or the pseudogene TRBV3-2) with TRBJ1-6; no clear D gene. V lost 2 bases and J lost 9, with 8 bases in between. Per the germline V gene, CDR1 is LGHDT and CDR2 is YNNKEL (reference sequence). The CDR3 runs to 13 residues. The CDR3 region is CASSQKHGSPLHF. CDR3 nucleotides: TGTGCCAGCAGCCAAAAACATGGTTCACCCCTCCACTTT.

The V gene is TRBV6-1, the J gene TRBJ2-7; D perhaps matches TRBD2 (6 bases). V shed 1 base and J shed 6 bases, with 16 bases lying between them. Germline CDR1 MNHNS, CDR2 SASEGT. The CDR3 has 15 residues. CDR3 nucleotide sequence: TGTGCCAGCAGTGAAGGGGGTTGGGGACTCTCCGAGCAGTACTTC. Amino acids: CASSEGGWGLSEQYF.

The CDR3 DNA is TGCAGCGTTGCCGGGGCTGGAAACACCATATATTTT. This gives the protein CSVAGAGNTIYF. The chain links TRBV29-1 to TRBJ1-3; D ambiguous. CDR1 is SQVTM, CDR2 ANQGSEA, per germline. Trimming left V 4 bases short and J 2 bases short, with 6 bases between. The CDR3 contains 12 residues.

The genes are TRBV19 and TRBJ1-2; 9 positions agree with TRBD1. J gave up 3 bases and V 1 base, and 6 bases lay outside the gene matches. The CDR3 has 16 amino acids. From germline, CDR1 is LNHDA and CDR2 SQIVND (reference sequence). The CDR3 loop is CASSIATGGADYGYTF. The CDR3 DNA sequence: TGTGCCAGTAGTATAGCTACAGGGGGCGCGGACTATGGCTACACCTTC.

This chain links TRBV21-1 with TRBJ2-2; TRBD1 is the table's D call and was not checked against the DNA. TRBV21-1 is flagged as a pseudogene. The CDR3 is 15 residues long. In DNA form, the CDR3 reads TGTGCCAGCAGCAAAGTGGCAGGGGTAGCCGGGGAGCTGTTTTTT. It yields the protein CASSKVAGVAGELFF.

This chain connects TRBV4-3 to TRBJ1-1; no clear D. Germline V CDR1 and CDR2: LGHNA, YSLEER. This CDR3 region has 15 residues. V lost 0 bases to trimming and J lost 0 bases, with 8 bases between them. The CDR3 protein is CASSQDRTLNTEAFF. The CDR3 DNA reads TGCGCCAGCAGCCAAGATCGGACTCTGAACACTGAAGCTTTCTTT.

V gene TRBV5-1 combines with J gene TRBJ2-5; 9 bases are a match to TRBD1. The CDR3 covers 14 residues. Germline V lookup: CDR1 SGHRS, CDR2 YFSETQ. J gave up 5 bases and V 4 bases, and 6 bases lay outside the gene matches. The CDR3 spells CASSQTGGYETQYF. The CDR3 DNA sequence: TGCGCCAGCAGCCAAACAGGGGGCTACGAGACCCAGTACTTC.

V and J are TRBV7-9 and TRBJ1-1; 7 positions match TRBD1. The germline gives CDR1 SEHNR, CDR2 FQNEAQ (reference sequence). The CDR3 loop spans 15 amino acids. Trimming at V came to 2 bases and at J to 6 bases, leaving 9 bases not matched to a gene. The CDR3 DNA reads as TGTGCCAGCAGCTTACCGACAGGGATAGGCGCTGAAGCTTTCTTT. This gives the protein CASSLPTGIGAEAFF.

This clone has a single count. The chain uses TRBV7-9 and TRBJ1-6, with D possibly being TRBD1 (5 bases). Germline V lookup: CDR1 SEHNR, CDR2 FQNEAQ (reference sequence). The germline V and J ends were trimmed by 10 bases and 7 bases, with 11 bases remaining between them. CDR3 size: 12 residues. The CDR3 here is CAITTDNSPLHF. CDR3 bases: TGTGCCATCACGACAGACAATTCACCCCTCCACTTT.

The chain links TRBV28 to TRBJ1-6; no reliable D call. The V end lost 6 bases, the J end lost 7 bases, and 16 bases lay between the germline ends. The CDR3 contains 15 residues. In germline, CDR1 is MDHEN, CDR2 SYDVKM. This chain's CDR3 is CASSHKLAGNSPLHF. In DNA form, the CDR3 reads TGTGCCAGCAGCCATAAGTTGGCCGGGAATTCACCCCTCCACTTT.

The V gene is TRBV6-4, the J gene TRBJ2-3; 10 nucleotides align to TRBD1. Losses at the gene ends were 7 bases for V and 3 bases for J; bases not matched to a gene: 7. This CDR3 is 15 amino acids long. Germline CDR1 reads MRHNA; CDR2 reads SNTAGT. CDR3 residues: CASTRDRGFTDTQYF. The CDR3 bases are TGTGCCAGCACTCGGGACAGGGGATTTACAGATACGCAGTATTTT.

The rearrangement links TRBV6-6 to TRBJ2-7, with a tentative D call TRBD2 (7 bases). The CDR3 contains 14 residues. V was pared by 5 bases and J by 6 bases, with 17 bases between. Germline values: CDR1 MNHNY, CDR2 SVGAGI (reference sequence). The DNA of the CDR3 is TGTGCCAGCAGTACCGGGGGGCAGTCTCTCGAGCAGTACTTC. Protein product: CASSTGGQSLEQYF.

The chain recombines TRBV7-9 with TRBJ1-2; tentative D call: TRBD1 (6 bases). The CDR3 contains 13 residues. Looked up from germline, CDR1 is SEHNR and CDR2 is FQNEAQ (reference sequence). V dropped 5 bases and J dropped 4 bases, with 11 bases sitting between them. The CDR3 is CASSQGQAYGYTF. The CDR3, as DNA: TGTGCCAGCAGCCAGGGACAAGCCTATGGCTACACCTTC. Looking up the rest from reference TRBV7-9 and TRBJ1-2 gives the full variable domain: DTGVSQNPRHKITKRGQNVTFRCDPISEHNRLYWYRQTLGQGPEFLTYFQNEAQLEKSRLLSDRFSAERPKGSFSTLEIQRTEQGDSAMYLCASSQGQAYGYTFGSGTRLTVV.

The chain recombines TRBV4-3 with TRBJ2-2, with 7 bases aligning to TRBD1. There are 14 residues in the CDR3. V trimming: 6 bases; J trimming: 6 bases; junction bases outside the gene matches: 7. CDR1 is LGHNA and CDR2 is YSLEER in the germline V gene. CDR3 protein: CASRPPGTAGELFF. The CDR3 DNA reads TGCGCCAGCAGGCCTCCGGGGACAGCCGGGGAGCTGTTTTTT.

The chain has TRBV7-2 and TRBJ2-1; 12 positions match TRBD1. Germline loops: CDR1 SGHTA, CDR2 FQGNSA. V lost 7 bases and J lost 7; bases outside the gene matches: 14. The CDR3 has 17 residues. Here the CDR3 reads CASTLTRGQGALNEQFF. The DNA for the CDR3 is TGTGCCAGCACCCTAACCCGGGGACAGGGGGCTTTGAATGAGCAGTTCTTC.

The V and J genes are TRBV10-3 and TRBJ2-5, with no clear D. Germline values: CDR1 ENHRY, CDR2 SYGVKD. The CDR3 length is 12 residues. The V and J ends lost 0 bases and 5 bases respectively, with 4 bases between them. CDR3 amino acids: CAISESRETQYF. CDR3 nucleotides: TGTGCCATCAGTGAGTCGAGGGAGACCCAGTACTTC.

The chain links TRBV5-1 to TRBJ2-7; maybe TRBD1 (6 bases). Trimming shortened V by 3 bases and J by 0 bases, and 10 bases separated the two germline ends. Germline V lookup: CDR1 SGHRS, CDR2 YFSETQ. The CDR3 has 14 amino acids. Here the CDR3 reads CASSWTANSYEQYF. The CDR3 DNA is TGCGCCAGCAGCTGGACAGCCAACTCCTACGAGCAGTACTTC. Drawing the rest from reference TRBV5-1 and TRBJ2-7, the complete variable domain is KAGVTQTPRYLIKTRGQQVTLSCSPISGHRSVSWYQQTPGQGLQFLFEYFSETQRNKGNFPGRFSGRQFSNSRSEMNVSTLELGDSALYLCASSWTANSYEQYFGPGTRLTVT.

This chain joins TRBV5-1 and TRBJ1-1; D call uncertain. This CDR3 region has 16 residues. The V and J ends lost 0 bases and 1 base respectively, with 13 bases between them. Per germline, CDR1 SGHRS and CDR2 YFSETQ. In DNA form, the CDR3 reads TGCGCCAGCAGCTTGGCTGGAGACCCTAGGAACACTGAAGCTTTCTTT. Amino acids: CASSLAGDPRNTEAFF.